Listed below are T cell receptor beta chains from one sample, sequenced in a study of Ad26.COV2.S vaccination and SARS-CoV-2 variants. Sequencing used immunoSEQ multiplex PCR; TCRdb keeps in-frame clones, though not all of them. The sample records some 350,000 clones, around 83% being singletons. The sequencing here drew on peripheral blood, taken in a trial of Ad26.COV2.S vaccine versus placebo. The source of these receptors is a person aged 18-65 years who received the Ad26.COV2.S COVID-19 vaccine or a placebo. The conserved cysteine and the conserved F or W are not part of the CDR3 here. The order of the fields is J gene, V gene, CDR3 protein.

TRBJ2-3 | TRBV7-7 | ASSLSRGGADTQY
TRBJ2-3 | TRBV5-1 | ASRLRAGGTDTQY
TRBJ2-5 | TRBV11-2 | ASSGLRTGQETQY
TRBJ2-1 | TRBV7-2 | ASSLYGGAYNEQF
TRBJ1-1 | TRBV5-1 | ASSPLQGALEAF
TRBJ2-2 | TRBV6-5 | ASNRFGGELF
TRBJ2-7 | TRBV25-1 | ASRGNTGTGRYEQY
TRBJ2-7 | TRBV5-4 | ASSWQGSTYEQY
TRBJ1-2 | TRBV7-9 | ASSHRDRLEGYT
TRBJ2-5 | TRBV7-9 | ASSPWWAQETQY
TRBJ1-5 | TRBV7-9 | ASSLATLGGGNQPQH
TRBJ2-2 | TRBV3-1/TRBV3-2 | ASSHLRGTSGSGGELF
TRBJ2-7 | TRBV3-1/TRBV3-2 | ASSQVGAGSYEQY
TRBJ2-1 | TRBV4-1 | ASSSLSGRRETYNEQF
TRBJ2-7 | TRBV28 | ASSLGTGESYEQY
TRBJ1-6 | TRBV5-5 | ASSLPGPLNSPLH
TRBJ1-1 | TRBV4-3 | ASSQQGWDTEAF
TRBJ2-5 | TRBV7-2 | ASSIRGSRTQY
TRBJ1-1 | TRBV6-2/TRBV6-3 | ASSWGGFTEAF
TRBJ2-1 | TRBV2 | ASSPGTSGRGNSFLEQF
TRBJ2-1 | TRBV4-3 | ASSQISGLIHEQF
TRBJ1-6 | TRBV3-1/TRBV3-2 | ASSPRTGGNSPLH
TRBJ1-4 | TRBV7-8 | ASSGWTGGDEKLF
TRBJ2-5 | TRBV19 | ASSIVYLQETQY
TRBJ2-5 | TRBV14 | ASSPLGGKETQY
TRBJ2-1 | TRBV7-2 | ASSPDRVSYNEQF
TRBJ2-4 | TRBV19 | ASSIEGREGNIQY
TRBJ1-3 | TRBV3-1/TRBV3-2 | ASSQGHTIY
TRBJ2-3 | TRBV6-1 | ASSEGSSGRTDTQY
TRBJ2-7 | TRBV25-1 | ASSESGYEQY
TRBJ2-5 | TRBV20-1 | SASYSPGGLSETQY
TRBJ2-7 | TRBV27 | ASQRTGLTYEQY
TRBJ2-7 | TRBV11-3 | ASSPLGGPYYEQY
TRBJ1-3 | TRBV28 | ASSFGTVLD
TRBJ2-5 | TRBV7-2 | ASKPGASRETQY
TRBJ2-7 | TRBV24-1 | ATSDPGQGAGEQY
TRBJ1-2 | TRBV5-4 | ASSFHRGTYGYT
TRBJ1-5 | TRBV20-1 | SASDGTGSNQPQH
TRBJ1-3 | TRBV5-1 | ASSLGGWVLGNTIY
TRBJ1-2 | TRBV6-2/TRBV6-3 | ASSPGTDYYGYT
TRBJ2-6 | TRBV4-1 | ASSPFGSGANVLT
TRBJ2-3 | TRBV19 | ASSMRESTDTQY
TRBJ1-1 | TRBV27 | ASSLTGTNTEAF
TRBJ2-3 | TRBV3-1/TRBV3-2 | ASSLPGQGVTDTQY
TRBJ2-7 | TRBV6-2/TRBV6-3 | ASSYRGGRDYEQY
TRBJ2-7 | TRBV7-2 | ASSLVTRGPSYEQY
TRBJ2-7 | TRBV30 | AWSGGAGSHEQY